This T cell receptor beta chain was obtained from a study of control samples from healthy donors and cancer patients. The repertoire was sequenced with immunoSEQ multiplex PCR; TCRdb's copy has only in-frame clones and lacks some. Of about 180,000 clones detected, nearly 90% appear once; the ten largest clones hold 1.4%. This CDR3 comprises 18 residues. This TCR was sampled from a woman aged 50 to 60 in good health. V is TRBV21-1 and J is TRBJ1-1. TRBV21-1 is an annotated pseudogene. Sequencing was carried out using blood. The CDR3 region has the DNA TGTGCCAGCAGCAAAGGGAAAAGCAGACTAGGGATGAACACTGAAGCTTTCTTT. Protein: CASSKGKSRLGMNTEAFF.